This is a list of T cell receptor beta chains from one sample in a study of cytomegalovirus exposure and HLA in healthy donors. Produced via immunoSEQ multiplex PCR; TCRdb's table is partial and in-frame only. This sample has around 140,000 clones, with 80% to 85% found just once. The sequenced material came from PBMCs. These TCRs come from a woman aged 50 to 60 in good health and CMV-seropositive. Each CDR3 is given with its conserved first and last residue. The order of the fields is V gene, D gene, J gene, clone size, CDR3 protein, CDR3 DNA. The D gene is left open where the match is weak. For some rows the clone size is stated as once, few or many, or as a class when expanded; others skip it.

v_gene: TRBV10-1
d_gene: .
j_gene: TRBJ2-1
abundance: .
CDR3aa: CASSDPGNEQFF
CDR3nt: TGCGCCAGCAGTGACCCGGGAAATGAGCAGTTCTTC

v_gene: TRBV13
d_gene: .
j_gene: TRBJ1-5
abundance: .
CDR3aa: CASSTGDQPQHF
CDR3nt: TGTGCCAGCAGCACAGGAGATCAGCCCCAGCATTTT

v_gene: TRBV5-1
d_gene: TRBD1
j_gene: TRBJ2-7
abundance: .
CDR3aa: CASSPQGVSYEQYF
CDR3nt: TGCGCCAGCAGCCCACAGGGGGTTTCCTACGAGCAGTACTTC

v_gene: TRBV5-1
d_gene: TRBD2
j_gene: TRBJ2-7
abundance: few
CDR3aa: CASTYMGGSDEQYF
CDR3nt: TGCGCCAGCACCTATATGGGGGGGAGCGACGAGCAGTACTTC

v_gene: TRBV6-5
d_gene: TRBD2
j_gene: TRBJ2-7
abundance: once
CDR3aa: CASSSPRTSGSYEQYF
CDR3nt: TGTGCCAGCAGTTCCCCGAGGACTAGCGGCTCCTACGAGCAGTACTTC

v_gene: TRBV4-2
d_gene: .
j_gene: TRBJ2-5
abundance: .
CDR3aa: CASSQARQGGETQYF
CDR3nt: TGTGCCAGCAGCCAAGCCCGTCAGGGAGGAGAGACCCAGTACTTC

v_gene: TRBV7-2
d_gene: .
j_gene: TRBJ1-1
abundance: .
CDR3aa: CASSLETDNTEAFF
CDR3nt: TGTGCCAGCAGTCTTGAAACAGACAACACTGAAGCTTTCTTT

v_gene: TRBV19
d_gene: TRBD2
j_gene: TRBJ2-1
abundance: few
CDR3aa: CASSPDFSGDNEQFF
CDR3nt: TGTGCCAGTAGTCCGGACTTTAGCGGGGACAATGAGCAGTTCTTC

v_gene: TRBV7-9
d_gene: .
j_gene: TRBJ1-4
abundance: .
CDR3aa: CASSLGSVSNEKLFF
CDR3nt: TGTGCCAGCAGCTTAGGTTCCGTGAGTAATGAAAAACTGTTTTTT

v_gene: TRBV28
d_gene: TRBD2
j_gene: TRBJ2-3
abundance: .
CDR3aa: CASSWLGLAGGPGTDTQYF
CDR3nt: TGTGCCAGCAGTTGGTTGGGACTAGCGGGAGGGCCAGGGACAGATACGCAGTATTTT

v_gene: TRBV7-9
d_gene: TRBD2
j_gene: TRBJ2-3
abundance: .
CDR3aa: CASSPLADSTDTQYF
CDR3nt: TGTGCCAGCAGCCCCCTAGCGGATAGCACAGATACGCAGTATTTT

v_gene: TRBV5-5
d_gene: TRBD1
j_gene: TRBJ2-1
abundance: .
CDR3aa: CASSFYTGGRREQFF
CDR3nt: TGTGCCAGCAGCTTTTACACAGGGGGCCGCAGGGAGCAGTTCTTC

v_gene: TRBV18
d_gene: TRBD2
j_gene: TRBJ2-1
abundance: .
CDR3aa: CASSPRLADYNEQFF
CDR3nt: TGTGCCAGCTCACCACGACTAGCGGACTACAATGAGCAGTTCTTC

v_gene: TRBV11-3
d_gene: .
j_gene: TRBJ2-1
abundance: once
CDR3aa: CASSLARAREQFF
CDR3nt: TGTGCCAGCAGCTTAGCTCGAGCCCGTGAGCAGTTCTTC

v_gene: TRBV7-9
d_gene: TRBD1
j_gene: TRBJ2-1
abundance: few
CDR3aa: CSSSSPGTGIHEQFF
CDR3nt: TGTTCCAGCAGTTCCCCCGGGACAGGGATCCATGAGCAGTTCTTC

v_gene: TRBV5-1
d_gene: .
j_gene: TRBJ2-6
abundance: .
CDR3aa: CASSLAQDTGANVLTF
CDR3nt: TGCGCCAGCAGCTTGGCCCAGGACACTGGGGCCAACGTCCTGACTTTC

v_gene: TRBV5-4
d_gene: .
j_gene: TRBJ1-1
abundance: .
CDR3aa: CASSFPGQAHTEAFF
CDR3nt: TGTGCCAGCAGCTTCCCGGGACAAGCACACACTGAAGCTTTCTTT

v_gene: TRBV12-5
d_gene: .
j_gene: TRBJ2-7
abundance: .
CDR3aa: CASGLGRGKQYF
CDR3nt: TGTGCTAGTGGTTTGGGCCGGGGGAAGCAGTACTTC

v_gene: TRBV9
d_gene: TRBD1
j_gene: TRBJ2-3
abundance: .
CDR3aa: CASSVETGGTDTQYF
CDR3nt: TGTGCCAGCAGCGTAGAAACAGGGGGCACAGATACGCAGTATTTT

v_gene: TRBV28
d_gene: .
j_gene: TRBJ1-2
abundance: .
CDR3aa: CASSPRLPANYGYTF
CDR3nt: TGTGCCAGCAGTCCCCGTCTTCCCGCTAACTATGGCTACACCTTC

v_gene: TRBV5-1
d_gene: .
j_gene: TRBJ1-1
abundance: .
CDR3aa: CASSFDRPNTEAFF
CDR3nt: TGCGCCAGCAGCTTCGACAGGCCGAACACTGAAGCTTTCTTT

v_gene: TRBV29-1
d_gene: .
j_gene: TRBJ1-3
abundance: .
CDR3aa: CRVGGSSGNTIYF
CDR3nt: TGCAGGGTAGGGGGTTCCTCTGGAAACACCATATATTTT

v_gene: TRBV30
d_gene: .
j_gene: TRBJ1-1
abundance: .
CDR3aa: CAWRGGLNTEAFF
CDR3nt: TGTGCCTGGAGGGGGGGGCTAAACACTGAAGCTTTCTTT

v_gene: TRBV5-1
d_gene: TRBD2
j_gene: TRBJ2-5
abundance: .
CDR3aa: CASSLGLAGVLSGETQYF
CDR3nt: TGCGCCAGCAGCTTGGGACTAGCGGGGGTCCTAAGCGGAGAGACCCAGTACTTC

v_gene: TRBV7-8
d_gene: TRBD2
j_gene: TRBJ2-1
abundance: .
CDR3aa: CASSLIAGPYNEQFF
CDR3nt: TGTGCCAGCAGCTTAATAGCGGGGCCCTACAATGAGCAGTTCTTC

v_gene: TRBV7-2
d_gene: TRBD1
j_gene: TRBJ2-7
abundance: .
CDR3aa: CASSWPSGGWGYEQYF
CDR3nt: TGTGCCAGCAGCTGGCCCTCAGGGGGCTGGGGCTACGAGCAGTACTTC

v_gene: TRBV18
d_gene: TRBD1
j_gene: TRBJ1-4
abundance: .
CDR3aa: CASSRIQGPDEKLFF
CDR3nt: TGTGCCAGCTCACGGATACAGGGGCCGGATGAAAAACTGTTTTTT

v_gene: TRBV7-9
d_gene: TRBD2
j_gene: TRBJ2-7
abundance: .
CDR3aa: CSSSSRLAGRVYEQYF
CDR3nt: TGTTCCAGCAGCTCCCGATTAGCGGGGAGGGTTTACGAGCAGTACTTC

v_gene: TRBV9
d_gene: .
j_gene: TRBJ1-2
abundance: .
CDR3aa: CASSVYPDGTTRGYTF
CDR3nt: TGTGCCAGCAGCGTCTACCCCGACGGGACTACTCGGGGCTACACCTTC

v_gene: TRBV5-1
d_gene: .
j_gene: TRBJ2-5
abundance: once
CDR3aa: CASSLARETQYF
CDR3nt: TGCGCCAGCAGCTTGGCGCGGGAGACCCAGTACTTC

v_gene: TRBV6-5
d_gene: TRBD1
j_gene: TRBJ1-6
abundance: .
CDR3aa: CASSGGQGVGSPLHF
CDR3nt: TGTGCCAGCAGTGGGGGACAGGGGGTAGGTTCACCCCTCCACTTT

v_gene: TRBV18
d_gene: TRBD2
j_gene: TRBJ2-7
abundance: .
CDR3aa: CASSPVIGLAGGHSYEQYF
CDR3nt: TGTGCCAGCTCACCAGTGATTGGTCTAGCGGGGGGCCATTCCTACGAGCAGTACTTC

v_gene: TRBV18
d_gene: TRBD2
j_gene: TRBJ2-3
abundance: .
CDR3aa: CASSPREGYSTDTQYF
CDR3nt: TGTGCCAGCTCACCACGGGAGGGTTATAGCACAGATACGCAGTATTTT